Described below is a single T cell receptor (beta chain) sequence and its context. The data were produced by immunoSEQ multiplex PCR, yet TCRdb's version contains in-frame clones alone and is incomplete. Altogether 190,000 or so clones are present, 90% to 95% being singletons, with the ten largest covering over 1.3%. These data are taken from a study of control samples from healthy donors and cancer patients. Trimming took off 4 bases at V and 0 bases at J, with 6 bases between the two ends. Germline V CDR1 and CDR2: GTSNPN, SVGIG (reference sequence). This CDR3 comprises 12 residues. The sample consisted of blood. This receptor was identified in a man in his late teens or twenties in good health. The chain is built from TRBV30 and TRBJ1-2; D may be TRBD1 (5 bases). The CDR3 loop is CAWTGTNYGYTF. The CDR3 bases are TGTGCCTGGACAGGGACTAACTATGGCTACACCTTC.